Presented here are 16 T cell receptor beta chains from one specimen sequenced in a study of cytomegalovirus exposure and HLA in healthy donors. Primers included in the PCR were 60 Vbeta and 13 Jbeta primers. Sequenced by immunoSEQ multiplex PCR; TCRdb stores in-frame clones only, minus some. The sample lists about 160,000 clones; approximately 76% were seen once. Material for sequencing was PBMCs. Receptors originate from a man between 60 and 75 years old in good health and CMV-seronegative.

The chain uses TRBV5-1 and TRBJ2-2, with D perhaps TRBD2 (6 bases). The V gene lost 4 bases and the J gene lost 2 bases, with 15 bases spanning the gap. The CDR3 contains 16 residues. Germline CDR1 reads SGHRS; CDR2 reads YFSETQ. The CDR3 here is CASSPAGRHNTGELFF. Here the CDR3 DNA reads TGCGCCAGCAGCCCGGCGGGACGCCATAACACCGGGGAGCTGTTTTTT.

This clone turned up a few times. The chain couples TRBV28 to TRBJ1-2; tentative D call: TRBD1 (5 bases). The CDR3 loop spans 15 amino acids. In germline, CDR1 is MDHEN, CDR2 SYDVKM. Trimming removed 3 bases from V and 6 bases from J, with 17 bases in between. In nucleotides, the CDR3 is TGTGCCAGCAGTTTTGGGGCCGCCGGGCCGAATGGCTACACCTTC. Translated: CASSFGAAGPNGYTF.

Remarks on this clone: An end of the junction differs from the germline gene, which may be a read error. This chain uses TRBV28 with TRBJ1-2; TRBD1 matches at 8 bases. The CDR3 spans 14 residues. Germline V gene sequence: CDR1 MDHEN, CDR2 SYDVKM. The CDR3 protein is CASSRTDRAEGYAF. The CDR3 DNA follows: TGTGCCAGCAGTCGCACGGACAGGGCTGAAGGCTACGCCTTC.

V gene TRBV7-6 combines with J gene TRBJ1-2; 10 positions match TRBD1. After removal of 5 bases from V and 8 bases from J, the junction contained 11 bases not matched to a gene. There are 15 residues in the CDR3. CDR1 is SGHVS, CDR2 FNYEAQ, per germline. The CDR3 reads CASSRGTGVRLGYTF. The CDR3 nucleotides are TGTGCCAGCAGCCGCGGGACAGGGGTTCGATTGGGCTACACCTTC.

V is TRBV2 and J is TRBJ1-3, with 7 positions matching TRBD1. The length of the CDR3 is 15 residues. After removal of 1 base from V and 2 bases from J, the junction contained 2 bases not matched to a gene. CDR1 and CDR2 from the germline V gene are SNHLY and FYNNEI. CDR3 residues: CASSEEGTAGNTIYF. The DNA for the CDR3 is TGTGCCAGCAGTGAAGAGGGGACAGCTGGAAACACCATATATTTT.

The rearrangement joins TRBV6-5 to TRBJ2-7; D gene uncertain. This CDR3 comprises 15 residues. Looked up from germline, CDR1 is MNHEY and CDR2 is SVGAGI. Trimming took 6 bases from V and 4 from J, leaving 19 bases between them. The DNA for the CDR3 is TGTGCCAGCAGCAACCAGGTCCCCCCTGGATACGAGCAGTACTTC. Its protein product is CASSNQVPPGYEQYF.

This chain links TRBV7-9 with TRBJ2-5, with D maybe TRBD2 (5 bases). Trimming took off 2 bases at V and 5 bases at J, with 18 bases between the two ends. CDR1 and CDR2 (germline): SEHNR, FQNEAQ (reference sequence). CDR3 length: 16 residues. In DNA form, the CDR3 reads TGTGCCAGCAGCTTACAGGAGTGGAGAGGGCGGGAGACCCAGTACTTC. The encoded protein is CASSLQEWRGRETQYF.

This clone was recorded a few times. This chain connects TRBV5-1 to TRBJ2-1; no clear D. This CDR3 contains 15 residues. V was pared by 0 bases and J by 2 bases, with 9 bases between. The germline V gene encodes CDR1 SGHRS and CDR2 YFSETQ. CDR3 region: CASSLGLGAYNEQFF. DNA for the CDR3: TGCGCCAGCAGCTTGGGCCTAGGCGCCTACAATGAGCAGTTCTTC.

This clone was observed a few times. The chain employs TRBV5-1 and TRBJ1-1; TRBD1 might be the D (6 bases). From germline, CDR1 is SGHRS and CDR2 YFSETQ. V dropped 1 base and J dropped 2 bases, with 12 bases sitting between them. The CDR3 has 15 amino acids. CDR3 in amino acids: CASSLNTGLNTEAFF. The CDR3 DNA is TGCGCCAGCAGCTTGAATACAGGGCTCAACACTGAAGCTTTCTTT.

This clone was found a few times. This chain uses TRBV27 with TRBJ1-4; D may be TRBD1 (6 bases). Germline V gene data show CDR1 as MNHEY and CDR2 as SMNVEV (reference sequence). The CDR3 totals 13 residues. Trimming pared 6 bases from V and 8 bases from J, leaving 13 bases between. In DNA, the CDR3 is TGTGCCAGCAGGCAACAGGGCGTGGAAAAACTGTTTTTT. Its protein is CASRQQGVEKLFF.

A single count supports this clone. The chain uses TRBV12-5 and TRBJ2-5, with D tentatively TRBD2 (5 bases). This CDR3 is 14 amino acids long. V was cut by 4 bases and J by 7 bases, with 16 bases left in between. In germline, CDR1 is LGHNT, CDR2 FRNRAP. CDR3 DNA sequence: TGTGCTAGTGGTTCGACCGGGGTCCCGGGGACCCAGTACTTC. Translated, it gives CASGSTGVPGTQYF.

The V call is TRBV20-1, the J call TRBJ2-7, with TRBD2 as a possible D gene (6 bases). The V end lost 5 bases, the J end lost 9 bases, and 14 bases lay between the germline ends. CDR1 is DFQATT and CDR2 is SNEGSKA in the germline V gene (reference sequence). This CDR3 has 11 residues. The chain's CDR3 is CSAGRGQGQYF. The CDR3 bases are TGCAGTGCTGGGCGGGGCCAGGGGCAGTACTTC.

The rearrangement uses TRBV6-1 and TRBJ2-1; D perhaps matches TRBD1 (5 bases). The CDR3 totals 13 residues. Trimming took 5 bases from V and 3 from J, leaving 8 bases between them. The germline gives CDR1 MNHNS, CDR2 SASEGT. The CDR3 DNA follows: TGTGCCAGCAGTTTCGACAGCTACAATGAGCAGTTCTTC. Amino acids: CASSFDSYNEQFF.

The rearrangement uses TRBV7-6 and TRBJ1-6; D is undetermined. Germline CDR1 is SGHVS and CDR2 is FNYEAQ. The CDR3 sequence is 14 residues long. The V end was cut by 3 bases, the J end by 6 bases, with 9 bases between. This chain's CDR3 is CASSFRGGNSPLHF. The DNA for the CDR3 is TGTGCCAGCAGCTTTCGGGGTGGTAATTCACCCCTCCACTTT. The full variable domain, completed using reference TRBV7-6 and TRBJ1-6, is GAGVSQSPRYKVTKRGQDVALRCDPISGHVSLYWYRQALGQGPEFLTYFNYEAQQDKSGLPNDRFSAERPEGSISTLTIQRTEQRDSAMYRCASSFRGGNSPLHFGNGTRLTVT.

This rearrangement joins TRBV4-3 to TRBJ2-3, with TRBD2 matching over 13 bases. The CDR3 spans 16 residues. J lost 7 bases, V lost 3 bases, and 7 bases had no gene match. Germline V gives CDR1 LGHNA, CDR2 YSLEER. The DNA of the CDR3 is TGCGCCAGCAGCCAGGCCGGGACTAGCGGGACGAATACGCAGTATTTT. Translation: CASSQAGTSGTNTQYF.

This clone was observed a few times. The chain employs TRBV7-9 and TRBJ2-5; D ambiguous. Trimming removed 4 bases at V and 2 bases at J, with 5 bases between. Germline V lookup: CDR1 SEHNR, CDR2 FQNEAQ (reference sequence). The CDR3 length is 12 residues. CDR3 region: CASSSVQETQYF. The CDR3 DNA reads as TGTGCCAGCAGCTCCGTGCAAGAGACCCAGTACTTC.